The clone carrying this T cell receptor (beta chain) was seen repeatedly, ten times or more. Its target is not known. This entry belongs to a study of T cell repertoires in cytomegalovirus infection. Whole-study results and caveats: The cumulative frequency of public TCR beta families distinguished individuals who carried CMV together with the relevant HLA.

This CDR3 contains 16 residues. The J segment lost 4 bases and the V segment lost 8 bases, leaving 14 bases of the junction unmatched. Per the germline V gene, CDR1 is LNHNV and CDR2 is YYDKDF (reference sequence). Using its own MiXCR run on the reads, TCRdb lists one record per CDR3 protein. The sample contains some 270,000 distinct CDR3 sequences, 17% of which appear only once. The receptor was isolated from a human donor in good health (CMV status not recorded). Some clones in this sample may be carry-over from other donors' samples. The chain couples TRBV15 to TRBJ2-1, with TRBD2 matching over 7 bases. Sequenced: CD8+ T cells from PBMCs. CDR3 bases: TGTGCCACCGCCCTAGGGGACCCGGGGGGTTACAATGAGCAGTTCTTC. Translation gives CATALGDPGGYNEQFF.